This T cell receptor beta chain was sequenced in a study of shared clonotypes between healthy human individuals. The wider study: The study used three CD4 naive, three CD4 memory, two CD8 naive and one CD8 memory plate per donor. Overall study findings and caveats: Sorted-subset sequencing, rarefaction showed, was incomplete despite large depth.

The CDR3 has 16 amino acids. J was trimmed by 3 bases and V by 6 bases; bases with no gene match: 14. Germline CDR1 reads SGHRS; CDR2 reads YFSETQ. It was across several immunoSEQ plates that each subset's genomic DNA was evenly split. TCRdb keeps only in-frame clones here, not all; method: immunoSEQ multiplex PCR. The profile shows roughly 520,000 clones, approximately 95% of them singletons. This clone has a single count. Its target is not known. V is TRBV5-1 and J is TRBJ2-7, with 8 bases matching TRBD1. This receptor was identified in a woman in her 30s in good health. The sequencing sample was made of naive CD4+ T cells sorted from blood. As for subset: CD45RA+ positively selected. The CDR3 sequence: CASKGLGQGAIYEQYF. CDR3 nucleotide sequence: TGCGCCAGCAAAGGACTGGGGCAGGGGGCTATCTACGAGCAGTACTTC.